These 11 T cell receptor beta chains were sequenced from one sample in a study of blood T cells in healthy people across ages. It was with a sample-barcoded 5' primer and a J-beta primer mix that a second PCR of roughly 7 to 12 cycles was run. MiXCR was run by TCRdb on the 5' RACE reads, yielding one entry per CDR3 protein. The sample lists hundreds of thousands of distinct CDR3 sequences; roughly 50% were seen once. Sequenced material: blood. The receptors stem from a man in his forties in good health.

This clonotype occurred many times. V gene TRBV28 combines with J gene TRBJ2-7, with D tentatively TRBD1 (6 bases). In germline, CDR1 is MDHEN, CDR2 SYDVKM. V was cut by 3 bases and J by 0 bases, with 15 bases left in between. The CDR3 is 16 residues long. As DNA, the CDR3 is TGTGCCAGCAGTTTCTCCCTGACAGGACTCTCCTACGAGCAGTACTTC. Amino acid sequence: CASSFSLTGLSYEQYF.

This clonotype was recorded at least ten times. V usage is TRBV7-2 and J usage is TRBJ2-7; TRBD2 aligns across 13 bases. Trimming removed 5 bases from V and 2 bases from J; junction bases left unmatched: 6. CDR1 is SGHTA, CDR2 FQGNSA, per germline. This CDR3 is built from 16 residues. The CDR3 loop is CASSRWGTSGTYEQYF. The CDR3 DNA reads as TGTGCCAGCAGCCGATGGGGGACTAGCGGGACCTACGAGCAGTACTTC.

Only a few counts were recorded for this clonotype. The CDR3 loop reads CASSPGGLAGGGGYTF. The CDR3 bases are TGTGCCAGCAGCCCCGGAGGGTTGGCAGGTGGGGGTGGCTACACCTTC. The chain joins TRBV7-2 to TRBJ1-2, with a possible D match to TRBD1 (5 bases). The V and J ends lost 5 bases and 7 bases respectively, with 23 bases between them. The CDR3 totals 16 residues. The germline V gene encodes CDR1 SGHTA and CDR2 FQGNSA.

The V call is TRBV7-3, the J call TRBJ1-2; D may be TRBD1 (5 bases). Trimming shortened V by 4 bases and J by 8 bases, and 14 bases separated the two germline ends. There are 13 residues in the CDR3. Germline V gene sequence: CDR1 SGHTA, CDR2 FQGTGA. The DNA of the CDR3 is TGTGCCAGCAGCTCCACTCCGGGGGGAGGCTACACCTTC. Residues: CASSSTPGGGYTF.

This clonotype was seen a handful of times. The chain couples TRBV27 to TRBJ2-4; D perhaps matches TRBD1 (5 bases). The end of the DNA is better explained by TRBJ2-7, so the J call may be wrong. This CDR3 comprises 13 residues. Per germline, CDR1 MNHEY and CDR2 SMNVEV (reference sequence). CDR3 DNA: TGTGCCAGCAGTTGGGGCGGAGTCTACGAGCAGTACTTC. It specifies CASSWGGVYEQYF.

The rearrangement uses TRBV5-1 and TRBJ2-7; the match to TRBD1 covers 11 bases. Germline values: CDR1 SGHRS, CDR2 YFSETQ. V was clipped by 0 bases and J by 6 bases; unmatched bases: 5. The CDR3 is 15 amino acids. The CDR3 DNA reads as TGCGCCAGCAGCTTGGGGACAGGGGGCCTCTCCGAGCAGTACTTC. This encodes CASSLGTGGLSEQYF.

There are a few counts of this clonotype. This rearrangement joins TRBV2 to TRBJ2-3; tentative D call: TRBD2 (5 bases). The V and J ends lost 4 bases and 0 bases respectively, with 11 bases between them. CDR1 is SNHLY, CDR2 FYNNEI, per germline. The CDR3 extends over 15 amino acids. As DNA, the CDR3 is TGTGCCAGCAGTGTGTACGGGATCAGCACAGATACGCAGTATTTT. Translation: CASSVYGISTDTQYF.

In this sample, this clonotype turned up a few times. J is TRBJ2-7 and V is TRBV9; D perhaps matches TRBD1 (5 bases). The germline CDR1 and CDR2 sequences are SGDLS and YYNGEE. V gave up 0 bases and J gave up 6 bases, with 10 bases separating them. The CDR3 totals 13 residues. The CDR3 protein is CASSVGQRGEQYF. The CDR3 nucleotides are TGTGCCAGCAGCGTAGGTCAAAGGGGCGAGCAGTACTTC. Looking up the rest from reference TRBV9 and TRBJ2-7 gives the full variable domain: DSGVTQTPKHLITATGQRVTLRCSPRSGDLSVYWYQQSLDQGLQFLIQYYNGEERAKGNILERFSAQQFPDLHSELNLSSLELGDSALYFCASSVGQRGEQYFGPGTRLTVT.

This clonotype has just a few counts. The chain carries TRBV4-3 and TRBJ2-3; D could derive from TRBD1 or TRBD2 (6 bases each). The length of the CDR3 is 16 residues. Germline V gene sequence: CDR1 LGHNA, CDR2 YSLEER. V was clipped by 1 base and J by 2 bases, with 13 bases between them. CDR3 sequence: CASSQARGLYTDTQYF. The CDR3, as DNA: TGCGCCAGCAGCCAAGCACGGGGGCTCTACACAGATACGCAGTATTTT.

The chain's CDR3 is CASSPLTVPEDIQYF. As DNA, the CDR3 is TGTGCCAGCAGCCCCCTGACAGTCCCCGAGGACATTCAGTACTTC. The chain carries TRBV28 and TRBJ2-7; D perhaps matches TRBD1 (5 bases). The J call may be wrong; the DNA end is better matched by TRBJ2-4. Germline CDR1 and CDR2: MDHEN and SYDVKM. The CDR3 consists of 15 residues.

CDR3 nucleotide sequence: TGCAGTGCTAGGTGGGGGTCGCGGTTCAGTACTGAAGCTTTCTTT. Its translation: CSARWGSRFSTEAFF. The chain uses TRBV20-1 and TRBJ1-1; D might be TRBD1 (5 bases). Germline lookup yields CDR1 DFQATT and CDR2 SNEGSKA (reference sequence). The V and J ends lost 3 bases and 5 bases respectively, with 19 bases between them. The CDR3 runs 15 residues.